These 19 T cell receptor beta chains came from one sample sequenced in a study of blood T cell repertoires in COVID-19. The protocol was immunoSEQ multiplex PCR, while the TCRdb copy is restricted to in-frame clones and leaves out a portion. The table lists some 180,000 clones, roughly 79% of them singletons, with approximately 11% in the top ten. Sequencing was carried out using peripheral blood. Receptors were obtained from a middle-aged woman with COVID-19, enrolled during active disease.

The chain combines TRBV2 with TRBJ2-1; 10 bases are a match to TRBD2. The junction had 6 bases not matched to a gene; V was cut back by 1 base and J by 6 bases. Looked up from germline, CDR1 is SNHLY and CDR2 is FYNNEI. This CDR3 spans 16 amino acids. The CDR3 DNA is TGTGCCAGCAGTGAAGGGGCTAGCGGGGGAATCAATGAGCAGTTCTTC. Encoded protein: CASSEGASGGINEQFF.

The J gene is TRBJ1-4, the V gene TRBV27, with TRBD1 as a possible D gene (6 bases). V was clipped by 6 bases and J by 8 bases, with 22 bases between them. This CDR3 is built from 16 residues. CDR1 and CDR2 (germline): MNHEY, SMNVEV (reference sequence). CDR3 sequence: CASSRRSGTSDEKLFF. For the CDR3, the DNA is TGTGCCAGCAGCCGACGCTCCGGGACATCGGACGAAAAACTGTTTTTT.

This sequence joins TRBV30 and TRBJ1-6, with a tentative D call TRBD1 (5 bases). The length of the CDR3 is 14 residues. V was shortened by 3 bases and J by 7 bases, with 13 bases between the two germline ends. CDR1 GTSNPN and CDR2 SVGIG come from the germline V gene (reference sequence). CDR3 sequence reads: CAWRPGLQNSPLHF. CDR3 nucleotides: TGTGCCTGGAGACCGGGACTCCAGAATTCACCCCTCCACTTT.

The V gene is TRBV11-3, the J gene TRBJ2-7; TRBD1 is a possible D gene (6 bases). V was shortened by 5 bases and J by 6 bases, with 11 bases between the two germline ends. Germline loops: CDR1 SGHNT, CDR2 YENEEA. The CDR3 loop spans 12 amino acids. CDR3 bases: TGTGCCAGCAGCCGGACAGTCGGCGAGCAGTACGTC. As protein: CASSRTVGEQYV.

CDR3 loop: CASRGLGDRTDTQYF. CDR3 nucleotide sequence: TGTGCCAGCAGGGGGCTAGGGGATCGGACAGATACGCAGTATTTT. The rearrangement links TRBV6-5 to TRBJ2-3, with TRBD1 as a possible D gene (5 bases). Germline V gene lookup returns CDR1 MNHEY and CDR2 SVGAGI. This CDR3 contains 15 residues. V lost 6 bases, J lost 3 bases, and 16 bases lay in between.

V is TRBV5-4 and J is TRBJ2-5, with D possibly being TRBD2 (6 bases). This CDR3 comprises 15 residues. Trimming stripped 3 bases from V and 5 bases from J, with 17 bases between. Germline V gives CDR1 SGHNT, CDR2 YYREEE (reference sequence). The DNA for the CDR3 is TGTGCCAGCAGCTCCGAAGCACTAGCTGCCGAGACCCAGTACTTC. As protein: CASSSEALAAETQYF.

The chain couples TRBV5-5 to TRBJ2-4; the D is unclear. The CDR3 contains 15 residues. V was clipped by 4 bases and J by 4 bases, with 15 bases between them. The germline V gene encodes CDR1 SGHKS and CDR2 YYEKEE (reference sequence). CDR3 coding DNA: TGTGCCAGCAGCCCCGGTGAGTTATCGAAAAACATTCAGTACTTC. This gives the protein CASSPGELSKNIQYF. Together with reference TRBV5-5 and TRBJ2-4, the CDR3 gives the full variable domain: DAGVTQSPTHLIKTRGQQVTLRCSPISGHKSVSWYQQVLGQGPQFIFQYYEKEERGRGNFPDRFSARQFPNYSSELNVNALLLGDSALYLCASSPGELSKNIQYFGAGTRLSVL.

The chain combines TRBV19 with TRBJ2-7; TRBD1 might be the D (7 bases). CDR1 and CDR2 from the germline V gene are LNHDA and SQIVND (reference sequence). This CDR3 region has 16 residues. V lost 6 bases, J lost 1 base, and 19 bases lay in between. CDR3 sequence: CASSSARTGLSYEQYF. The CDR3 DNA sequence: TGTGCCAGTAGCAGCGCTCGGACAGGACTATCCTACGAGCAGTACTTC.

V gene TRBV5-6 combines with J gene TRBJ2-1; D remains ambiguous. This CDR3 has 13 residues. Per germline, CDR1 SGHDT and CDR2 YYEEEE. V was pared by 0 bases and J by 8 bases, with 9 bases between. The CDR3 DNA reads TGTGCCAGCAGCTTGGCCGAAATAGATGAGCAGTTCTTC. This sequence encodes CASSLAEIDEQFF.

The chain is built from TRBV12-3 or TRBV12-4 and TRBJ2-7, with D perhaps matching TRBD2 (6 bases). The CDR3 loop spans 13 amino acids. V was clipped by 8 bases and J by 5 bases, with 16 bases between them. CDR3 DNA sequence: TGTGCCAGCTCTTCGGGAGCGGGCAACGAGCAGTACTTC. It encodes CASSSGAGNEQYF.

The CDR3 loop is CATSRDRTGYYEQYF. Here the CDR3 DNA reads TGTGCCACCAGCAGAGATCGGACAGGGTACTACGAGCAGTACTTC. The chain recombines TRBV15 with TRBJ2-7; 8 bases align to TRBD1. CDR3 length equals 15 residues. Germline CDR1 is LNHNV and CDR2 is YYDKDF (reference sequence). Germline trimming cut 0 bases from V and 3 bases from J; bases unmatched to any gene: 4.

The genes are TRBV7-2 and TRBJ2-3; TRBD2 agrees at 9 bases. Losses at the gene ends were 0 bases for V and 4 bases for J; bases not matched to a gene: 5. The germline gives CDR1 SGHTA, CDR2 FQGNSA. This CDR3 spans 16 amino acids. The CDR3 sequence is CASSLALGTSPDTQYF. The CDR3 DNA reads TGTGCCAGCAGCTTAGCTTTAGGGACTAGCCCAGATACGCAGTATTTT.

The chain employs TRBV6-7 and TRBJ2-7; 8 bases fit TRBD1. TRBV6-7 is annotated as an ORF whose role is uncertain. CDR3 size: 15 residues. The ends lost 4 bases at V and 2 bases at J; junction bases unmatched: 7. The chain's CDR3 is CASSLRTGNPYEQYF. CDR3 in DNA: TGTGCCAGCAGTTTGAGGACAGGGAACCCCTACGAGCAGTACTTC.

This clone has more than one count but fewer than ten. This same CDR3 is encoded by further DNA sequences in the sample. V usage is TRBV29-1 and J usage is TRBJ2-1, with a possible D match to TRBD2 (6 bases). Germline loops: CDR1 SQVTM, CDR2 ANQGSEA. Trimming took 6 bases from V and 6 from J, leaving 6 bases between them. This CDR3 contains 10 residues. The CDR3 sequence: CSVRGNEQFF. DNA of the CDR3: TGCAGCGTGCGGGGCAATGAGCAGTTCTTC.

The V and J genes are TRBV5-4 and TRBJ1-2; unclear D gene. V was shortened by 0 bases and J by 4 bases, with 10 bases between the two germline ends. The CDR3 has 14 residues. Per the germline V gene, CDR1 is SGHNT and CDR2 is YYREEE (reference sequence). CDR3 residues: CASSLDQVSYGYTF. As DNA, the CDR3 is TGTGCCAGCAGCTTGGATCAGGTATCCTATGGCTACACCTTC.

V is TRBV6-5 and J is TRBJ2-1; 8 bases align to TRBD2. CDR3 length: 15 residues. CDR1 is MNHEY and CDR2 is SVGAGI in the germline V gene. J gave up 4 bases and V 7 bases, and 9 bases lay outside the gene matches. The CDR3, as DNA: TGTGCCAGCAAAGGACTAGCAGAAAGTTACAATGAGCAGTTCTTC. This translates into CASKGLAESYNEQFF.

The table lists this clone with a count of one. The gene calls are TRBV28 and TRBJ1-4, with D tentatively TRBD1 (6 bases). The V end was cut by 3 bases, the J end by 0 bases, with 17 bases between. Germline CDR1 is MDHEN and CDR2 is SYDVKM. The CDR3 has 18 amino acids. In DNA, the CDR3 is TGTGCCAGCAGTTTCCCCTCACAGGGACCCCCAACTAATGAAAAACTGTTTTTT. Protein product: CASSFPSQGPPTNEKLFF.

This chain joins TRBV9 and TRBJ2-3, with a tentative D call TRBD1 (5 bases). The CDR3 length is 13 residues. V was clipped by 6 bases and J by 5 bases, with 13 bases between them. CDR1 SGDLS and CDR2 YYNGEE come from the germline V gene. The chain's CDR3 is CASTVGVGDTQYF. The CDR3 region has the DNA TGTGCCAGCACTGTAGGGGTTGGAGATACGCAGTATTTT.

The rearrangement uses TRBV19 and TRBJ1-5; D uncertain. The germline gives CDR1 LNHDA, CDR2 SQIVND (reference sequence). Trimming left V 11 bases short and J 0 bases short, with 20 bases between. The CDR3 extends over 16 amino acids. The CDR3 sequence is CACRKAGTNSNQPQHF. The CDR3 DNA is TGTGCCTGCCGAAAGGCGGGTACGAATAGCAATCAGCCCCAGCATTTT.